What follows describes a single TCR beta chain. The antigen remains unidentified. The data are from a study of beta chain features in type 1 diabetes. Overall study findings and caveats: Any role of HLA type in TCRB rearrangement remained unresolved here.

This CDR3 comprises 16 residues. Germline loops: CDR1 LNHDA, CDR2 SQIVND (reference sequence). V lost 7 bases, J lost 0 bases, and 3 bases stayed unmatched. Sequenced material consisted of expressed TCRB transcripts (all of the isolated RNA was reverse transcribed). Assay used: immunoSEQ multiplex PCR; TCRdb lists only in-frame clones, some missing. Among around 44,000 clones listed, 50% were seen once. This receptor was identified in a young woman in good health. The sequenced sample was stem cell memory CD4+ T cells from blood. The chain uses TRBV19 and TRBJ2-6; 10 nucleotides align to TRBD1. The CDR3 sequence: CASIRTGGSGANVLTF. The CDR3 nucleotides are TGTGCCAGTATACGGACAGGGGGCTCTGGGGCCAACGTCCTGACTTTC.